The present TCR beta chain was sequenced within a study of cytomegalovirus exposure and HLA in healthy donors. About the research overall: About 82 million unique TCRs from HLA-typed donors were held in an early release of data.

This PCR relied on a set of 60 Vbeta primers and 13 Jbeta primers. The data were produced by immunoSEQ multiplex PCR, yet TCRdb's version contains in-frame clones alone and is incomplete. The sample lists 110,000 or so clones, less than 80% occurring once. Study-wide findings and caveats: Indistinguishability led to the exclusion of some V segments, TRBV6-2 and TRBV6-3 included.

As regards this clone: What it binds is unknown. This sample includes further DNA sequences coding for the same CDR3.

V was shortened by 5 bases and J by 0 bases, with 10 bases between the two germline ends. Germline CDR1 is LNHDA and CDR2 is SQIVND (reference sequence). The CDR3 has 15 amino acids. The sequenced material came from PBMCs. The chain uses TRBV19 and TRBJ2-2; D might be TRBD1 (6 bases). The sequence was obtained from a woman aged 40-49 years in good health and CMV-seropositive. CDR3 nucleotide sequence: TGTGCCAGTAGTCCCGGGACATCGAACACCGGGGAGCTGTTTTTT. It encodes CASSPGTSNTGELFF.